There are many counts of the clone carrying this TCR beta chain. Its cognate antigen is unknown. The CDR3 consists of 15 residues. The V gene's germline CDR1 is SGHRS and CDR2 YFSETQ. V was pared by 6 bases and J by 3 bases, with 18 bases between. This sample is part of a study of identical twins. MiXCR was run by TCRdb on the 5' RACE reads, yielding one entry per CDR3 protein. The table records 240,000 or so distinct CDR3 sequences, 7% of them present only once. Study results and limitations: Cord blood's abundant beta clonotypes had fewer insertions, unlike memory repertoires. The presence of invariant MAIT and iNKT cells could partly confound analyses of zero-insertion sequences. In monozygotic twins, models underestimated the sharing of out-of-frame TCR alpha. The study found weaker excess twin sharing in beta out-of-frame sequences.

The data were also submitted as part of a second study, on yellow fever vaccine responses in identical twins.

Sequencing was performed on memory (CD45RO+) T cells sorted from blood. The TCR sequence derives from a young woman in good health. The chain is built from TRBV5-1 and TRBJ2-5; the D is unclear. The CDR3 here is CASTPGGAPEETQYF. In DNA, the CDR3 is TGCGCCAGCACCCCTGGCGGCGCGCCCGAAGAGACCCAGTACTTC. The whole variable domain, remainder taken from reference TRBV5-1 and TRBJ2-5, is KAGVTQTPRYLIKTRGQQVTLSCSPISGHRSVSWYQQTPGQGLQFLFEYFSETQRNKGNFPGRFSGRQFSNSRSEMNVSTLELGDSALYLCASTPGGAPEETQYFGPGTRLLVL.